The 26 T cell receptor beta chains presented below share a single source sample, sequenced in a study of post-analysis software for immune sequencing data. Unique molecular identifiers were built into the TCR beta cDNA libraries. TCRdb reprocessed the PCR reads with MiXCR, giving one entry per CDR3 protein. The profile shows about 460,000 distinct CDR3 sequences, under 55% of them singletons. Which antigens these TCRs recognize remains unknown. Study-wide points: With TRBV5-6, TRBV5-1 and TRBV20-1 included, 4 to 6 TRBV segments were more frequent in patients than in controls.

The sequenced sample consisted of blood. The receptors stem from a girl aged 5 to 17 with multiple sclerosis.

This clonotype showed up just a few times. V and J are TRBV9 and TRBJ2-1; no definite D call. V dropped 1 base and J dropped 6 bases, with 5 bases sitting between them. CDR1 SGDLS and CDR2 YYNGEE come from the germline V gene. The CDR3 is 12 residues long. As DNA, the CDR3 is TGTGCCAGCAGCGTACTGAGCAATGAGCAGTTCTTC. This codes for CASSVLSNEQFF.

This clonotype was observed a handful of times. The chain has TRBV7-2 and TRBJ2-7; D remains ambiguous. V lost 2 bases and J 0 bases, leaving 11 bases between the germline ends. This CDR3 is 15 amino acids long. Per germline, CDR1 SGHTA and CDR2 FQGNSA. CDR3 nucleotide sequence: TGTGCCAGCAGCTTATCAACAGCAGTCTCCTACGAGCAGTACTTC. This gives the protein CASSLSTAVSYEQYF.

The V and J genes are TRBV5-6 and TRBJ2-5; 9 nucleotides align to TRBD2. The CDR3 totals 15 residues. The germline gives CDR1 SGHDT, CDR2 YYEEEE. J was trimmed by 1 base and V by 4 bases; bases with no gene match: 5. The CDR3 reads CASSPRLAVQETQYF. CDR3 coding DNA: TGTGCCAGCAGCCCGAGACTAGCGGTCCAAGAGACCCAGTACTTC.

This chain joins TRBV20-1 and TRBJ2-7; no reliable D call. Germline V CDR1 and CDR2: DFQATT, SNEGSKA (reference sequence). The CDR3 runs 12 residues. Here the CDR3 reads CSLDGSAYEQYF. CDR3 sequence (DNA): TGCAGCCTCGACGGCAGCGCCTACGAGCAGTACTTC.

This clonotype has more than one count but fewer than ten. V is TRBV1 and J is TRBJ2-3. TRBV1 is classified as a pseudogene. The CDR3 extends over 13 amino acids. The CDR3 reads CTSVKGCPDTQYF. CDR3 bases: TGCACCAGCGTGAAAGGGTGCCCAGATACGCAGTATTTT.

This clonotype was seen a few times. This rearrangement joins TRBV3-1 to TRBJ1-2, with 10 bases matching TRBD1. Germline lookup yields CDR1 LGHDT and CDR2 YNNKEL (reference sequence). This CDR3 has 15 residues. V shed 5 bases and J 2 bases; nucleotides not matched to a gene: 5. DNA of the CDR3: TGTGCCAGCAGCTTTCCGGGACAGGGGAACTATGGCTACACCTTC. It specifies CASSFPGQGNYGYTF. The entire variable domain, with the rest obtained from reference TRBV3-1 and TRBJ1-2, is as follows: DTAVSQTPKYLVTQMGNDKSIKCEQNLGHDTMYWYKQDSKKFLKIMFSYNNKELIINETVPNRFSPKSPDKAHLNLHINSLELGDSAVYFCASSFPGQGNYGYTFGSGTRLTVV.

A remark on this clonotype: A read error may produce the germline difference seen at one junction end. The chain has TRBV6-5 and TRBJ2-1; 9 bases align to TRBD1. The CDR3 sequence is 14 residues long. CDR1 and CDR2 (germline): MNHEY, SVGAGI. CDR3 in amino acids: CASSRTGVRGEQFF. CDR3 DNA sequence: TGTGCTAGCAGCCGGACAGGGGTCCGGGGTGAGCAGTTCTTC.

The V and J genes are TRBV7-2 and TRBJ2-5; TRBD2 matches at 9 bases. Germline CDR1 is SGHTA and CDR2 is FQGNSA. The trim removed 6 bases at V and 11 bases at J, leaving 13 bases unmatched. The CDR3 runs to 14 residues. The CDR3 nucleotides are TGTGCCAGCAGAGAAGGGACTAGCTCAAATGAGCAGTACTTC. It encodes CASREGTSSNEQYF. The complete variable domain, with remaining parts taken from reference TRBV7-2 and TRBJ2-5, reads GAGVSQSPSNKVTEKGKDVELRCDPISGHTALYWYRQSLGQGLEFLIYFQGNSAPDKSGLPSDRFSAERTGGSVSTLTIQRTQQEDSAVYLCASREGTSSNEQYFGPGTRLLVL.

This chain connects TRBV7-9 to TRBJ1-5; D unclear. The germline V gene has CDR1 SEHNR and CDR2 FQNEAQ (reference sequence). The CDR3 consists of 14 residues. Between the trimmed V and J ends, which lost 4 bases and 0 bases, there was a span of 7 bases. The CDR3 spells CASSSRNSNQPQHF. CDR3 bases: TGTGCCAGCAGCTCCAGGAATAGCAATCAGCCCCAGCATTTT.

The V and J genes are TRBV20-1 and TRBJ2-7; 12 nucleotides match TRBD1. The CDR3 runs to 14 residues. CDR1 DFQATT and CDR2 SNEGSKA come from the germline V gene (reference sequence). The junction had 6 bases not matched to a gene; V was cut back by 5 bases and J by 4 bases. CDR3 nucleotides: TGCAGTGCTGGGGACAGGGGGCTAGGGTACGAGCAGTACTTC. As protein: CSAGDRGLGYEQYF.

The chain is built from TRBV7-9 and TRBJ1-2; 8 bases match TRBD1. Germline V gene lookup returns CDR1 SEHNR and CDR2 FQNEAQ (reference sequence). This CDR3 has 12 residues. V was pared by 5 bases and J by 6 bases, with 2 bases of the junction left unmatched. The CDR3 DNA follows: TGTGCCAGCAGCGCGGACAGGGATGGCTACACCTTC. Protein product: CASSADRDGYTF.

The V call is TRBV7-9, the J call TRBJ2-7; D could derive from TRBD1 or TRBD2 (6 bases each). The length of the CDR3 is 14 residues. V was shortened by 0 bases and J by 7 bases, with 13 bases between the two germline ends. Germline V gene sequence: CDR1 SEHNR, CDR2 FQNEAQ (reference sequence). The DNA for the CDR3 is TGTGCCAGCAGCTTAGCTAACGGGGGCTGGGAGCAGTACTTC. Protein sequence: CASSLANGGWEQYF. Complete variable domain (other parts from reference TRBV7-9 and TRBJ2-7): DTGVSQNPRHKITKRGQNVTFRCDPISEHNRLYWYRQTLGQGPEFLTYFQNEAQLEKSRLLSDRFSAERPKGSFSTLEIQRTEQGDSAMYLCASSLANGGWEQYFGPGTRLTVT.

This clonotype came up a few times. This sequence joins TRBV20-1 and TRBJ2-5; TRBD1 agrees at 7 bases. The CDR3 has 14 amino acids. Germline V CDR1 and CDR2: DFQATT, SNEGSKA (reference sequence). V lost 4 bases and J lost 2; bases outside the gene matches: 7. CDR3 sequence reads: CSANRGPSQETQYF. CDR3 bases: TGCAGTGCTAACAGGGGCCCGTCTCAAGAGACCCAGTACTTC.

This clonotype was detected a few times. The V and J genes are TRBV20-1 and TRBJ1-6; 7 nucleotides match TRBD1. CDR1 DFQATT and CDR2 SNEGSKA come from the germline V gene (reference sequence). Trimming cost V 3 bases and J 7 bases; bases outside gene matches: 6. The CDR3 sequence is 14 residues long. The CDR3 DNA reads as TGCAGTGCTAGTCCCGGGACAGAGAATTCACCCCTCCACTTT. Its translation is CSASPGTENSPLHF.

This chain joins TRBV10-3 and TRBJ2-7, with D possibly TRBD1 on 5 matching bases. The V gene's germline CDR1 is ENHRY and CDR2 SYGVKD. The V gene lost 1 base and the J gene lost 5 bases, with 9 bases spanning the gap. The CDR3 runs 13 residues. The CDR3 coding sequence is TGTGCCATCAGTGAGTGGCAGGGCGACGAGCAGTACTTC. Translation: CAISEWQGDEQYF.

The chain recombines TRBV15 with TRBJ2-6; D call uncertain. Trimming left V 9 bases short and J 0 bases short, with 6 bases between. Germline V gene sequence: CDR1 LNHNV, CDR2 YYDKDF (reference sequence). The CDR3 sequence is 13 residues long. CDR3 loop: CATRFSGANVLTF. CDR3 coding DNA: TGTGCCACACGGTTCTCTGGGGCCAACGTCCTGACTTTC.

This clonotype was observed a handful of times. V usage is TRBV6-1 and J usage is TRBJ2-7, with D tentatively TRBD2 (5 bases). Germline-derived CDR1 and CDR2 are MNHNS and SASEGT. CDR3 length: 17 amino acids. Trimming cost V 6 bases and J 1 base, with 22 bases left between them. This CDR3 reads CASSQRETASFSYEQYF. CDR3 DNA sequence: TGTGCCAGCAGCCAACGGGAAACAGCTTCTTTTTCCTACGAGCAGTACTTC.

This clonotype was recorded a few times. Here the CDR3 reads CASSRFFGDTQYF. CDR3 in DNA: TGTGCCAGCAGCCGTTTTTTCGGAGATACGCAGTATTTT. The chain is built from TRBV7-9 and TRBJ2-3; D gene ambiguous. CDR1 is SEHNR, CDR2 FQNEAQ, per germline (reference sequence). With 5 bases removed from V and 5 bases from J, the gap between germline ends came to 11 bases. The CDR3 spans 13 residues.

This chain uses TRBV28 with TRBJ1-1; D remains ambiguous. Trimming left V 1 base short and J 0 bases short, with 12 bases between. The CDR3 is 16 amino acids. The germline V gene has CDR1 MDHEN and CDR2 SYDVKM. The CDR3 coding sequence is TGTGCCAGCAGTTTATCTAGTTGGGCAGTGAACACTGAAGCTTTCTTT. This sequence encodes CASSLSSWAVNTEAFF.

A few counts support this clonotype. CDR3 sequence reads: CASSQPTGFDGYTF. The CDR3 bases are TGTGCCAGCAGCCAACCGACAGGGTTTGATGGCTACACCTTC. This chain joins TRBV4-2 and TRBJ1-2, with TRBD1 identical over 7 bases. V was clipped by 2 bases and J by 6 bases; unmatched bases: 6. Germline assignment: CDR1 LGHNA and CDR2 YNFKEQ. The CDR3 totals 14 residues.

The chain combines TRBV13 with TRBJ2-3; D tentatively fits TRBD1 or TRBD2 (5 bases each). The V end was cut by 2 bases, the J end by 2 bases, with 14 bases between. CDR1 is PRHDT and CDR2 is FYEKMQ in the germline V gene (reference sequence). The CDR3 length is 16 residues. DNA of the CDR3: TGTGCCAGCAGCTTATGGCCGGGACCCCACACAGATACGCAGTATTTT. Translation gives CASSLWPGPHTDTQYF.

V gene TRBV7-6 combines with J gene TRBJ2-5, with D tentatively TRBD2 (5 bases). Germline V gene sequence: CDR1 SGHVS, CDR2 FNYEAQ. The CDR3 totals 15 residues. Trimming took off 0 bases at V and 0 bases at J, with 8 bases between the two ends. In nucleotides, the CDR3 is TGTGCCAGCAGCTTAGCGGGGAGAGACCAAGAGACCCAGTACTTC. Translated: CASSLAGRDQETQYF.

The chain combines TRBV4-1 with TRBJ2-7; 10 bases agree with TRBD1. V lost 4 bases, J lost 5 bases, and 5 bases stayed unmatched. The CDR3 is made up of 14 amino acids. Germline-derived CDR1 and CDR2 are MGHRA and YSYEKL. In DNA, the CDR3 is TGCGCCAGCAGCCTAGGACAGGGGGAAGACGAGCAGTACTTC. Its protein is CASSLGQGEDEQYF.

This clonotype occurred a few times. The CDR3 nucleotides read TGCAGTGCTGCCGGTCGCCAAGAGACCCAGTACTTC. It codes for CSAAGRQETQYF. This sequence joins TRBV20-1 and TRBJ2-5; no clear D gene. This CDR3 contains 12 residues. V gave up 5 bases and J gave up 1 base, with 8 bases separating them. Germline-derived CDR1 and CDR2 are DFQATT and SNEGSKA (reference sequence).

The gene calls are TRBV20-1 and TRBJ2-5; the D gene is possibly TRBD2 (6 bases). The CDR3 consists of 16 residues. V gave up 1 base and J gave up 0 bases, with 15 bases separating them. CDR1 and CDR2 (germline): DFQATT, SNEGSKA (reference sequence). The CDR3 DNA sequence: TGCAGTGCTAGAGCGGGACTTTACAAATACCAAGAGACCCAGTACTTC. Protein product: CSARAGLYKYQETQYF.

The chain employs TRBV5-1 and TRBJ1-2; 7 bases fit TRBD1. Losses at the gene ends were 2 bases for V and 4 bases for J; bases not matched to a gene: 8. The germline V gene has CDR1 SGHRS and CDR2 YFSETQ. The CDR3 runs 15 residues. The CDR3 spells CASSLSGTDVYGYTF. In nucleotides, the CDR3 is TGCGCCAGCAGCTTATCAGGGACAGACGTCTATGGCTACACCTTC. Supplemented by reference TRBV5-1 and TRBJ1-2, the full variable domain reads KAGVTQTPRYLIKTRGQQVTLSCSPISGHRSVSWYQQTPGQGLQFLFEYFSETQRNKGNFPGRFSGRQFSNSRSEMNVSTLELGDSALYLCASSLSGTDVYGYTFGSGTRLTVV.